This is a list of T cell receptor beta chains from one sample in a study of blood T cell repertoires in COVID-19. Only in-frame clones appear in the TCRdb table, and some are missing; sequencing was by immunoSEQ multiplex PCR. This table has fewer than 250,000 clones, around 83% appearing once. Sequences were obtained from peripheral blood. The receptors originated from a man aged 45-65 years with active or convalescent COVID-19. The CDR3 runs from the conserved cysteine through the conserved F or W. The order of the fields is V gene, J gene, D gene, clone size, CDR3 protein, CDR3 DNA. D genes are given only for firm matches. Not all rows give a size; the values are once, few, many and, for expanded clones, a class.

V gene: TRBV28; J gene: TRBJ1-3; D gene: TRBD1; clone size: -; CDR3 protein: CASSQGQGNSGNTIYF; CDR3 DNA: TGTGCCAGCAGCCAGGGACAGGGGAATAGCGGAAACACCATATATTTT
V gene: TRBV6-6; J gene: TRBJ2-3; D gene: TRBD1; clone size: -; CDR3 protein: CASSSGQGTDTQYF; CDR3 DNA: TGTGCCAGCAGTTCCGGACAGGGCACAGATACGCAGTATTTT
V gene: TRBV30; J gene: TRBJ1-2; D gene: TRBD1; clone size: few; CDR3 protein: CAGTGGRREGYTF; CDR3 DNA: TGTGCCGGGACAGGGGGAAGGAGAGAAGGCTACACCTTC
V gene: TRBV10-2; J gene: TRBJ2-1; D gene: TRBD2; clone size: -; CDR3 protein: CASRGLAASYNEQFF; CDR3 DNA: TGCGCCAGCAGGGGACTAGCGGCCTCCTACAATGAGCAGTTCTTC
V gene: TRBV7-9; J gene: TRBJ1-5; D gene: -; clone size: -; CDR3 protein: CASSLGGSSNQPQHF; CDR3 DNA: TGTGCCAGCAGCTTAGGTGGCAGTAGCAATCAGCCCCAGCATTTT
V gene: TRBV10-3; J gene: TRBJ1-4; D gene: -; clone size: -; CDR3 protein: CAISGNRNEKLFF; CDR3 DNA: TGTGCCATCAGTGGTAACAGGAATGAAAAACTGTTTTTT
V gene: TRBV10-3; J gene: TRBJ1-3; D gene: TRBD1; clone size: -; CDR3 protein: CAITSDRGSPTGNTIYF; CDR3 DNA: TGTGCCATCACCTCCGACAGGGGAAGCCCCACTGGAAACACCATATATTTT
V gene: TRBV12-3/TRBV12-4; J gene: TRBJ1-1; D gene: -; clone size: -; CDR3 protein: CARGRGVGTEAFF; CDR3 DNA: TGTGCCAGGGGGAGAGGAGTGGGGACTGAAGCTTTCTTT
V gene: TRBV7-9; J gene: TRBJ2-3; D gene: -; clone size: -; CDR3 protein: CASSFSSGTDTQYF; CDR3 DNA: TGTGCCAGCAGCTTTTCTAGCGGCACAGATACGCAGTATTTT
V gene: TRBV3-1/TRBV3-2; J gene: TRBJ2-5; D gene: TRBD2; clone size: -; CDR3 protein: CASSPRTGTSLQETQYF; CDR3 DNA: TGTGCCAGCAGCCCACGGACCGGGACTAGCTTACAAGAGACCCAGTACTTC
V gene: TRBV11-2; J gene: TRBJ2-7; D gene: TRBD1; clone size: once; CDR3 protein: CASSTGAPLGEQYF; CDR3 DNA: TGTGCCAGCAGCACAGGGGCCCCCCTAGGAGAGCAGTACTTC
V gene: TRBV6-5; J gene: TRBJ2-1; D gene: TRBD2; clone size: -; CDR3 protein: CASSSGSNNEQFF; CDR3 DNA: TGTGCCAGCAGTAGCGGGAGTAACAATGAGCAGTTCTTC
V gene: TRBV27; J gene: TRBJ2-1; D gene: TRBD2; clone size: -; CDR3 protein: CASSYTTAGGNEQFF; CDR3 DNA: TGTGCCAGCAGTTATACTACCGCGGGGGGGAATGAGCAGTTCTTC
V gene: TRBV10-3; J gene: TRBJ2-7; D gene: -; clone size: -; CDR3 protein: CAISESSGGYEQYF; CDR3 DNA: TGTGCCATCAGTGAGTCCTCCGGGGGTTACGAGCAGTACTTC
V gene: TRBV7-3; J gene: TRBJ2-7; D gene: TRBD2; clone size: -; CDR3 protein: CASSTTGSGIYEQYF; CDR3 DNA: TGTGCCAGCAGCACCACGGGAAGCGGGATATACGAGCAGTACTTC
V gene: TRBV27; J gene: TRBJ1-2; D gene: -; clone size: -; CDR3 protein: CASSLFPGAGYGYTF; CDR3 DNA: TGTGCCAGCAGTTTATTTCCCGGCGCGGGCTATGGCTACACCTTC
V gene: TRBV7-8; J gene: TRBJ1-1; D gene: -; clone size: once; CDR3 protein: CASSPYIPLTGEAFF; CDR3 DNA: TGTGCCAGCAGCCCTTACATACCCCTTACAGGGGAAGCTTTCTTT
V gene: TRBV29-1; J gene: TRBJ2-3; D gene: TRBD2; clone size: -; CDR3 protein: CSVAGLAGSTDTQYF; CDR3 DNA: TGCAGCGTTGCGGGACTAGCGGGGTCCACAGATACGCAGTATTTT
V gene: TRBV9; J gene: TRBJ1-2; D gene: -; clone size: -; CDR3 protein: CASSGANYGYTF; CDR3 DNA: TGTGCCAGCAGCGGAGCTAACTATGGCTACACCTTC
V gene: TRBV20-1; J gene: TRBJ2-1; D gene: -; clone size: once; CDR3 protein: CSAHKLSVKFF; CDR3 DNA: TGCAGTGCTCATAAACTAAGTGTAAAGTTCTTC
V gene: TRBV4-3; J gene: TRBJ1-4; D gene: -; clone size: few; CDR3 protein: CASSQGAGALSNEKLFF; CDR3 DNA: TGCGCCAGCAGCCAAGGGGCAGGGGCTCTCTCTAATGAAAAACTGTTTTTT
V gene: TRBV9; J gene: TRBJ1-2; D gene: -; clone size: -; CDR3 protein: CASSVEGDYYGYTF; CDR3 DNA: TGTGCCAGCAGCGTAGAAGGGGACTACTATGGCTACACCTTC
V gene: TRBV7-9; J gene: TRBJ1-4; D gene: -; clone size: once; CDR3 protein: CASSLEGGRVEKLFF; CDR3 DNA: TGTGCCAGCAGCTTAGAGGGCGGCAGGGTGGAAAAACTGTTTTTT
V gene: TRBV7-9; J gene: TRBJ1-4; D gene: TRBD1; clone size: -; CDR3 protein: CASSLARQGPTNEKLFF; CDR3 DNA: TGTGCCAGCAGCTTAGCGCGACAGGGGCCCACTAATGAAAAACTGTTTTTT
V gene: TRBV5-1; J gene: TRBJ1-1; D gene: TRBD1; clone size: -; CDR3 protein: CASSLLPRTGGDGNTEAFF; CDR3 DNA: TGCGCCAGCAGCTTACTCCCCCGGACAGGGGGCGACGGGAACACTGAAGCTTTCTTT
V gene: TRBV27; J gene: TRBJ2-3; D gene: -; clone size: -; CDR3 protein: CASSLQGLSTDTQYF; CDR3 DNA: TGTGCCAGCAGTTTACAGGGCCTTAGCACAGATACGCAGTATTTT
V gene: TRBV6-2/TRBV6-3; J gene: TRBJ1-5; D gene: TRBD1; clone size: -; CDR3 protein: CASSYRDRDGHQPQHF; CDR3 DNA: TGTGCCAGCAGTTATAGGGACAGAGATGGCCATCAGCCCCAGCATTTT
V gene: TRBV9; J gene: TRBJ2-1; D gene: TRBD1; clone size: -; CDR3 protein: CASSEDRGPNEQFF; CDR3 DNA: TGTGCCAGCAGCGAGGACAGGGGGCCCAATGAGCAGTTCTTC
V gene: TRBV18; J gene: TRBJ2-7; D gene: -; clone size: -; CDR3 protein: CASSPPASSYEQYF; CDR3 DNA: TGTGCCAGCTCACCACCGGCCAGTTCCTACGAGCAGTACTTC
V gene: TRBV28; J gene: TRBJ1-1; D gene: -; clone size: -; CDR3 protein: CASLPTSPNTEAFF; CDR3 DNA: TGTGCCAGCCTACCTACTTCTCCGAACACTGAAGCTTTCTTT
V gene: TRBV6-5; J gene: TRBJ1-2; D gene: TRBD1; clone size: -; CDR3 protein: CASSSGTGDYGYTF; CDR3 DNA: TGTGCCAGCAGTTCCGGGACAGGGGATTATGGCTACACCTTC
V gene: TRBV24-1; J gene: TRBJ2-3; D gene: TRBD2; clone size: -; CDR3 protein: CATSHPSGGRGDTQYF; CDR3 DNA: TGTGCCACCAGTCATCCTAGCGGGGGACGTGGAGATACGCAGTATTTT
V gene: TRBV12-3/TRBV12-4; J gene: TRBJ1-2; D gene: -; clone size: many; CDR3 protein: CASSATASYGYTF; CDR3 DNA: TGTGCCAGCAGTGCCACAGCCTCCTATGGCTACACCTTC
V gene: TRBV7-6; J gene: TRBJ2-5; D gene: TRBD1; clone size: once; CDR3 protein: CASSKNRGPQETQYF; CDR3 DNA: TGTGCCAGCAGCAAAAACAGGGGGCCCCAAGAGACCCAGTACTTC
V gene: TRBV18; J gene: TRBJ2-1; D gene: -; clone size: once; CDR3 protein: CASSLGKVYNEQFF; CDR3 DNA: TGTGCCAGCTCACTCGGTAAAGTATACAATGAGCAGTTCTTC
V gene: TRBV5-8; J gene: TRBJ2-7; D gene: TRBD1; clone size: -; CDR3 protein: CASSSWTGLIAYEQYF; CDR3 DNA: TGTGCCAGCAGTTCATGGACAGGGCTTATTGCCTACGAGCAGTACTTC
V gene: TRBV7-9; J gene: TRBJ2-2; D gene: -; clone size: few; CDR3 protein: CASSLVQGTGELFF; CDR3 DNA: TGTGCCAGCAGCTTAGTGCAGGGCACCGGGGAGCTGTTTTTT
V gene: TRBV19; J gene: TRBJ1-2; D gene: -; clone size: -; CDR3 protein: CASSIGAGAYGYTF; CDR3 DNA: TGTGCCAGTAGTATAGGTGCGGGGGCCTATGGCTACACCTTC
V gene: TRBV19; J gene: TRBJ2-2; D gene: -; clone size: -; CDR3 protein: CASSIPGTGELFF; CDR3 DNA: TGTGCCAGTAGTATTCCGGGTACCGGGGAGCTGTTTTTT
V gene: TRBV12-3/TRBV12-4; J gene: TRBJ2-7; D gene: -; clone size: -; CDR3 protein: CASCGPLSEQYF; CDR3 DNA: TGTGCCAGCTGCGGTCCGTTGTCCGAGCAGTACTTC
V gene: TRBV4-1; J gene: TRBJ1-6; D gene: TRBD1; clone size: -; CDR3 protein: CASSLDRGGSPLHF; CDR3 DNA: TGCGCCAGCAGCTTGGACAGGGGGGGATCACCCCTCCACTTT
V gene: TRBV5-1; J gene: TRBJ2-1; D gene: TRBD2; clone size: -; CDR3 protein: CASSLTLAGGGGNEQFF; CDR3 DNA: TGCGCCAGCAGCTTAACGCTAGCGGGAGGCGGGGGCAATGAGCAGTTCTTC
V gene: TRBV19; J gene: TRBJ2-3; D gene: -; clone size: -; CDR3 protein: CASYPGSTDTQYF; CDR3 DNA: TGTGCCAGCTATCCAGGGAGCACAGATACGCAGTATTTT
V gene: TRBV11-2; J gene: TRBJ2-1; D gene: TRBD1; clone size: -; CDR3 protein: CASSLDITGGIQFF; CDR3 DNA: TGTGCCAGCAGCTTAGATATCACAGGGGGGATACAGTTCTTC
V gene: TRBV28; J gene: TRBJ1-1; D gene: TRBD1; clone size: -; CDR3 protein: CASKQGGRNTEAFF; CDR3 DNA: TGTGCCAGCAAGCAGGGGGGAAGGAACACTGAAGCTTTCTTT
V gene: TRBV4-1; J gene: TRBJ1-5; D gene: TRBD1; clone size: -; CDR3 protein: CASSPFYTGVGQPQHF; CDR3 DNA: TGCGCCAGCAGCCCCTTCTATACAGGGGTTGGTCAGCCCCAGCATTTT
V gene: TRBV5-4; J gene: TRBJ1-4; D gene: TRBD1; clone size: -; CDR3 protein: CASSPGTGREKLFF; CDR3 DNA: TGTGCCAGCAGCCCAGGGACAGGACGTGAAAAACTGTTTTTT
V gene: TRBV27; J gene: TRBJ1-6; D gene: -; clone size: -; CDR3 protein: CASRETGLSNSPLHF; CDR3 DNA: TGTGCCAGCAGGGAAACAGGGCTGTCGAATTCACCCCTCCACTTT
V gene: TRBV15; J gene: TRBJ2-1; D gene: TRBD2; clone size: -; CDR3 protein: CATSRGTTSGSRNEQFF; CDR3 DNA: TGTGCCACCAGCAGAGGAACGACTAGCGGGAGTCGTAATGAGCAGTTCTTC
V gene: TRBV25-1; J gene: TRBJ2-5; D gene: TRBD1; clone size: few; CDR3 protein: CASSGQGISGTQYF; CDR3 DNA: TGTGCCAGCAGTGGACAGGGGATCTCAGGGACCCAGTACTTC
V gene: TRBV6-6; J gene: TRBJ1-5; D gene: TRBD1; clone size: once; CDR3 protein: CASITGGKDQPQHF; CDR3 DNA: TGTGCCAGCATCACAGGGGGCAAGGATCAGCCCCAGCATTTT
V gene: TRBV29-1; J gene: TRBJ1-1; D gene: TRBD1; clone size: few; CDR3 protein: CSVEPGQGVSEAFF; CDR3 DNA: TGCAGCGTCGAACCGGGACAGGGGGTCTCTGAAGCTTTCTTT
V gene: TRBV9; J gene: TRBJ2-1; D gene: -; clone size: -; CDR3 protein: CASSGNRGGNEQFF; CDR3 DNA: TGTGCCAGCAGCGGAAACAGGGGGGGCAATGAGCAGTTCTTC
V gene: TRBV7-2; J gene: TRBJ2-1; D gene: TRBD1; clone size: -; CDR3 protein: CASSKGGTGGTNEQFF; CDR3 DNA: TGTGCCAGCAGTAAGGGCGGGACAGGGGGCACGAATGAGCAGTTCTTC
V gene: TRBV24-1; J gene: TRBJ2-1; D gene: TRBD1; clone size: -; CDR3 protein: CATSDPGQGDNEQFF; CDR3 DNA: TGTGCCACCAGTGACCCGGGACAGGGCGACAATGAGCAGTTCTTC
V gene: TRBV24-1; J gene: TRBJ2-1; D gene: -; clone size: -; CDR3 protein: CATSHGTNYNEQFF; CDR3 DNA: TGTGCCACCAGTCATGGGACAAACTACAATGAGCAGTTCTTC
V gene: TRBV28; J gene: TRBJ1-5; D gene: -; clone size: -; CDR3 protein: CASSLHRVPSNQPQHF; CDR3 DNA: TGTGCCAGCAGTCTACACAGGGTTCCTAGCAATCAGCCCCAGCATTTT